The clone carrying this T cell receptor (beta chain) appeared a few times. Its specificity is not known. The sample comes from a study of T cells in Graves' hyperthyroidism and ophthalmopathy. Study-wide points: Most thyroid clonotypes expanded above 0.001 were also detected in blood.

RNA transcripts yielded amplified TCR beta CDR3 regions. The TCR CDR3 was amplified in a first-round RT-PCR using the HTBI primer set. Using its own MiXCR run on the multiplex PCR reads, TCRdb lists one record per CDR3 protein. This sample carries hundreds of thousands of distinct CDR3 sequences, 14% of them seen once, and the ten largest clones take 10%. The germline V and J ends were trimmed by 8 bases and 3 bases, with 7 bases remaining between them. Germline CDR1 MGHRA, CDR2 YSYEKL. The CDR3 has 12 residues. No progression to ophthalmopathy during 18 months of follow-up defined stable disease. Exclusion criteria comprised uncontrolled infection, other autoimmune disease, pregnancy or lactation. Clinical symptoms, serum thyroxine and TRAb, thyroid ultrasound and orbital computed tomography were used for the diagnoses.

The sequenced material came from blood. This TCR came from a woman under 30 with Graves' hyperthyroidism. This rearrangement joins TRBV4-1 to TRBJ2-2; D might be TRBD2 (5 bases). The CDR3 nucleotides are TGCGCCAGCCGAGGGTACACCGGGGAGCTGTTTTTT. Translated, it gives CASRGYTGELFF.